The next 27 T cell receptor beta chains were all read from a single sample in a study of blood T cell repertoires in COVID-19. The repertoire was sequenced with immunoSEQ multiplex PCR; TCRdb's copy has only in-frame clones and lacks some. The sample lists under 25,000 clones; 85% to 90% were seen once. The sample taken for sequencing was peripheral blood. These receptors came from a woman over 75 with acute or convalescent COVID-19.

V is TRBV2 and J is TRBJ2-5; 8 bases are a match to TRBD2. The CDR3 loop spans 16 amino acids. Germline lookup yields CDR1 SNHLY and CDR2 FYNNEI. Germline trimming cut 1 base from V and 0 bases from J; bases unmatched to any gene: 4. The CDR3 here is CASSEGFSGNQETQYF. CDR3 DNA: TGTGCCAGCAGTGAAGGCTTTAGCGGGAACCAAGAGACCCAGTACTTC.

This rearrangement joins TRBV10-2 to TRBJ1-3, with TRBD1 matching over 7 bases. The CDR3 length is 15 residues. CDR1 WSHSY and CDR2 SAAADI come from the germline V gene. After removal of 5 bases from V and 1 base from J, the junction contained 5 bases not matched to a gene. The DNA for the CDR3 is TGCGCCAGCAGTCCCAGGGGGAGTTCTGGAAACACCATATATTTT. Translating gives CASSPRGSSGNTIYF.

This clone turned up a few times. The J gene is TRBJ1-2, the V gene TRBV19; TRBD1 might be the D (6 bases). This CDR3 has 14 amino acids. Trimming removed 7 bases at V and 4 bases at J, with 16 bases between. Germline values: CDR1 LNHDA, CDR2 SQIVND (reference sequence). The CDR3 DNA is TGTGCCAGTAAGGGGGTCGGAGCCGCCTATGGCTACACCTTC. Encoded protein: CASKGVGAAYGYTF.

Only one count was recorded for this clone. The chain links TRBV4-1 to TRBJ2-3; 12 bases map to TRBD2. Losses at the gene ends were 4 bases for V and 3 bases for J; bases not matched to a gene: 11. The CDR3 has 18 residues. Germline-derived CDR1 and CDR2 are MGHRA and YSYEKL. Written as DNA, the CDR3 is TGCGCCAGCAGCCTAAGCTTTCCACTAGCGGGAGGAACAGATACGCAGTATTTT. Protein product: CASSLSFPLAGGTDTQYF.

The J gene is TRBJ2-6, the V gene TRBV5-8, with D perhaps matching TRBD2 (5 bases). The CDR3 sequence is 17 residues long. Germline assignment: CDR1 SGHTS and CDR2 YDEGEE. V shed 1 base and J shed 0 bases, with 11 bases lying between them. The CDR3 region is CASSLNSVTSGANVLTF. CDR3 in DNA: TGTGCCAGCAGCTTGAATAGCGTCACCTCTGGGGCCAACGTCCTGACTTTC.

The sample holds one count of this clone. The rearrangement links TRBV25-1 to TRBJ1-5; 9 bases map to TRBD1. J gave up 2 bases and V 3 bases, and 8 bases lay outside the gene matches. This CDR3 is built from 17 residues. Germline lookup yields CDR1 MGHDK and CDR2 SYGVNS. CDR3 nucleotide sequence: TGTGCCAGCAGTGATCCCGGGACAGGGTTAGGCAATCAGCCCCAGCATTTT. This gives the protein CASSDPGTGLGNQPQHF.

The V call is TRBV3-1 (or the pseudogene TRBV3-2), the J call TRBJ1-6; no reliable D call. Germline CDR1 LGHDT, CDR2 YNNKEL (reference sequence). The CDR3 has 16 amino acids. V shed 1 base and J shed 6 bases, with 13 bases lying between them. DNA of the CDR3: TGTGCCAGCAGCCAAGCAACTTACAGATCTAATTCACCCCTCCACTTT. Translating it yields CASSQATYRSNSPLHF.

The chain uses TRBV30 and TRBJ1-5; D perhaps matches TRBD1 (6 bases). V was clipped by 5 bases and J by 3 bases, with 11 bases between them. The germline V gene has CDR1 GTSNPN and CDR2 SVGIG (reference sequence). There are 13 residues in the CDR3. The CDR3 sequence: CAWPPGHNQPQHF. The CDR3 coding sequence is TGTGCCTGGCCACCGGGACACAATCAGCCCCAGCATTTT.

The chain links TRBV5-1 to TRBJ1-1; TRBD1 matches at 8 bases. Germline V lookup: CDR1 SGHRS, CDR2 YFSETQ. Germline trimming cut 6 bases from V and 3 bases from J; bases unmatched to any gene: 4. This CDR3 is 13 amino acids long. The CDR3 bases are TGCGCCAGCACGGGACAGGTTGACACTGAAGCTTTCTTT. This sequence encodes CASTGQVDTEAFF. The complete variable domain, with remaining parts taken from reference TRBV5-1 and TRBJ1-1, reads KAGVTQTPRYLIKTRGQQVTLSCSPISGHRSVSWYQQTPGQGLQFLFEYFSETQRNKGNFPGRFSGRQFSNSRSEMNVSTLELGDSALYLCASTGQVDTEAFFGQGTRLTVV.

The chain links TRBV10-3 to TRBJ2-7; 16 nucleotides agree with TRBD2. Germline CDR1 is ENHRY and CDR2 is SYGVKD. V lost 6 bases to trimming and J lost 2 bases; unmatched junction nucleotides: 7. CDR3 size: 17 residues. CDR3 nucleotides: TGTGCCATCAGAGGGACTAGCGGGAGGGGAGGGGCCTACGAGCAGTACTTC. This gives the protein CAIRGTSGRGGAYEQYF.

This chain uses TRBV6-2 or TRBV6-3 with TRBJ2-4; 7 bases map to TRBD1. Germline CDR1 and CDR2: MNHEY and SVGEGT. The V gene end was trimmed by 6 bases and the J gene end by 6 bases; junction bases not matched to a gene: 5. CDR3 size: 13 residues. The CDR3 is CASSLDRINIQYF. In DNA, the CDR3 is TGTGCCAGCAGCCTGGACAGGATAAACATTCAGTACTTC.

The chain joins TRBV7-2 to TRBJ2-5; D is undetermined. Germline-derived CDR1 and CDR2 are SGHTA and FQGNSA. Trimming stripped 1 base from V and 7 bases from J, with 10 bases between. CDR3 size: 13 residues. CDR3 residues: CASSLVGYGTQYF. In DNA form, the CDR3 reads TGTGCCAGCAGCTTAGTCGGGTATGGGACCCAGTACTTC. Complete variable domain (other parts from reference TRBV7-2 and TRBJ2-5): GAGVSQSPSNKVTEKGKDVELRCDPISGHTALYWYRQSLGQGLEFLIYFQGNSAPDKSGLPSDRFSAERTGGSVSTLTIQRTQQEDSAVYLCASSLVGYGTQYFGPGTRLLVL.

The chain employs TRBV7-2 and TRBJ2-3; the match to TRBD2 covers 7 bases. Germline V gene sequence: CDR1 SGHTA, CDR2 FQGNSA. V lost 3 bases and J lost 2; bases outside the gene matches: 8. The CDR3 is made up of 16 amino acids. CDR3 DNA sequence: TGTGCCAGCAGCTTTACGGGGGGAGGCTTCACAGATACGCAGTATTTT. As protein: CASSFTGGGFTDTQYF. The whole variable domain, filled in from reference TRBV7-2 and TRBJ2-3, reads GAGVSQSPSNKVTEKGKDVELRCDPISGHTALYWYRQSLGQGLEFLIYFQGNSAPDKSGLPSDRFSAERTGGSVSTLTIQRTQQEDSAVYLCASSFTGGGFTDTQYFGPGTRLTVL.

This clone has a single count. CDR3 coding DNA: TGTGCCAGCACCAAAGTTAAGACAGGGGTGACTGAAGCTTTCTTT. Its protein product is CASTKVKTGVTEAFF. The genes are TRBV2 and TRBJ1-1; 8 bases are a match to TRBD1. Trimming at V came to 7 bases and at J to 5 bases, leaving 12 bases not matched to a gene. This CDR3 has 15 residues. CDR1 and CDR2 from the germline V gene are SNHLY and FYNNEI.

CDR3 in amino acids: CASSSPGRGYGYTF. The DNA of the CDR3 is TGTGCCAGCAGCTCGCCGGGGAGGGGGTATGGCTACACCTTC. V gene TRBV5-5 combines with J gene TRBJ1-2; D may be TRBD1 (6 bases). The CDR3 consists of 14 residues. The ends were cut back, 3 bases at V and 5 bases at J, with 14 bases in the middle. From germline, CDR1 is SGHKS and CDR2 YYEKEE (reference sequence).

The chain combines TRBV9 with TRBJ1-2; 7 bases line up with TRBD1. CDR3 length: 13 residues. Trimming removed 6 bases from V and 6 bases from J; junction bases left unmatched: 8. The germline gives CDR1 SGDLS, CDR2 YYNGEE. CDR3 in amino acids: CASNTGAQHGYTF. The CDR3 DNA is TGTGCCAGCAACACAGGGGCGCAGCATGGCTACACCTTC.

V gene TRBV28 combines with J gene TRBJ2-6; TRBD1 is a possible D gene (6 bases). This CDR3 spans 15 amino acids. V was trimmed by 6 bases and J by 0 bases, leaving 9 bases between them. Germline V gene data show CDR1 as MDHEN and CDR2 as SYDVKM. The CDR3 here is CASRGTSSGANVLTF. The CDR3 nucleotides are TGTGCCAGCAGAGGGACAAGCTCTGGGGCCAACGTCCTGACTTTC.

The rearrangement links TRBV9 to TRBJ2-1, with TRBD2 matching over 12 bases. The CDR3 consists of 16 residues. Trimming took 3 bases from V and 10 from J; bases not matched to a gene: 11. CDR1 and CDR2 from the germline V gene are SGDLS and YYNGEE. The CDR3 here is CASSARLAGAVGEQFF. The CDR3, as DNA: TGTGCCAGCAGCGCGAGACTAGCGGGGGCGGTAGGCGAGCAGTTCTTC.

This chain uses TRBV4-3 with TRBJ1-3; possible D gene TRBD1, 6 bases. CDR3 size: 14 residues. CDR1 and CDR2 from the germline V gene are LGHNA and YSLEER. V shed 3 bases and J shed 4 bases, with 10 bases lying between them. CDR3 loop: CASSQRTVGNTIYF. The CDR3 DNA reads TGCGCCAGCAGCCAGAGGACAGTCGGAAACACCATATATTTT.

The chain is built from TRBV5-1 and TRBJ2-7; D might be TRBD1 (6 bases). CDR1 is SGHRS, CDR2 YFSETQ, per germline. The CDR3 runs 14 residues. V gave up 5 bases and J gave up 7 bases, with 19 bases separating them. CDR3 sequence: CASRAGDMLREQYF. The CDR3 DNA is TGCGCCAGCAGGGCAGGGGATATGCTACGGGAGCAGTACTTC.

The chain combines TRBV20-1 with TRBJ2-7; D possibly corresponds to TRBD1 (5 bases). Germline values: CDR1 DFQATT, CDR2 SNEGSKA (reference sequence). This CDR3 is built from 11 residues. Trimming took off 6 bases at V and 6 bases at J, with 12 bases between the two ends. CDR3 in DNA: TGCAGTGCCCCGACAGAGGCCGAGCAGTACTTC. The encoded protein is CSAPTEAEQYF.

The CDR3 bases are TGTGCCAGCAGTTACGGCTCCAGGGCTGAAAACGGCTACACCTTC. Its translation: CASSYGSRAENGYTF. The genes are TRBV6-2 or TRBV6-3 and TRBJ1-2, with a weak D call TRBD1 (5 bases). This CDR3 is 15 amino acids long. Trimming took 2 bases from V and 8 from J, leaving 18 bases between them. Germline V gives CDR1 MNHEY, CDR2 SVGEGT.

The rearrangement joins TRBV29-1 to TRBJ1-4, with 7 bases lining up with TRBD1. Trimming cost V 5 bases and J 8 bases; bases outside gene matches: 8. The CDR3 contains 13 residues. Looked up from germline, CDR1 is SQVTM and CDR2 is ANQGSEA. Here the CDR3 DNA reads TGCAGCGTTCGACAGGGTACAGGCGAAAAACTGTTTTTT. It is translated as CSVRQGTGEKLFF.

The CDR3 protein is CASSIEPRGGELFF. CDR3 nucleotide sequence: TGTGCCAGTAGTATAGAACCGCGGGGCGGGGAGCTGTTTTTT. The rearrangement uses TRBV19 and TRBJ2-2, with a weak D call TRBD2 (6 bases). Germline CDR1 is LNHDA and CDR2 is SQIVND (reference sequence). The V gene lost 0 bases and the J gene lost 7 bases, with 9 bases spanning the gap. The CDR3 length is 14 residues. The full variable domain, its missing parts supplied by reference TRBV19 and TRBJ2-2, is DGGITQSPKYLFRKEGQNVTLSCEQNLNHDAMYWYRQDPGQGLRLIYYSQIVNDFQKGDIAEGYSVSREKKESFPLTVTSAQKNPTAFYLCASSIEPRGGELFFGEGSRLTVL.

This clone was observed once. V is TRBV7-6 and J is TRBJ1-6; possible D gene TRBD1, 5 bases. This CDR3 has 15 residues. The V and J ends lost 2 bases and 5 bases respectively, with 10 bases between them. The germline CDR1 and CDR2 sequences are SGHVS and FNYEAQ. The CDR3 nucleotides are TGTGCCAGCAGCTTACAGGGAACCCATAATTCACCCCTCCACTTT. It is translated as CASSLQGTHNSPLHF. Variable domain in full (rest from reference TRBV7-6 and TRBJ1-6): GAGVSQSPRYKVTKRGQDVALRCDPISGHVSLYWYRQALGQGPEFLTYFNYEAQQDKSGLPNDRFSAERPEGSISTLTIQRTEQRDSAMYRCASSLQGTHNSPLHFGNGTRLTVT.

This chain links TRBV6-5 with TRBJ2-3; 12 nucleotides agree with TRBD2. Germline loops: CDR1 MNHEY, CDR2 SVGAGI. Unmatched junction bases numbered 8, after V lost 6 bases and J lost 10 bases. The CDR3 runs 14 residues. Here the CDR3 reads CASSSGLAGIPQYF. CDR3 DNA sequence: TGTGCCAGCAGCTCCGGACTAGCGGGGATACCGCAGTATTTT.

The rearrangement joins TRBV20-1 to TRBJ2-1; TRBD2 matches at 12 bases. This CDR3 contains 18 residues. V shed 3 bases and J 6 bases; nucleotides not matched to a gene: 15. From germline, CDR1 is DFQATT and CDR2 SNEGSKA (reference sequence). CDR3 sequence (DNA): TGCAGTGCTAGTAGGCGGGGCCTAGCGGGAGGGTTGGGCAATGAGCAGTTCTTC. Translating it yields CSASRRGLAGGLGNEQFF.